This is a list of T cell receptor beta chains from one sample in a study of CD8 T cells in ankylosing spondylitis. One entry per CDR3 protein results from TCRdb running MiXCR on the 5' RACE reads. The table lists just under 550,000 distinct CDR3 sequences, over 9.5% of them singletons. The sample consisted of blood, either unsorted or a sorted T cell fraction (not recorded which). The receptors here all came from a male donor with ankylosing spondylitis. CDR3s leave out the opening cysteine and the closing phenylalanine or tryptophan. Clone size appears in some rows only: once, few, many, or a class for an expanded clone.

V gene,J gene,clone size,CDR3 protein
TRBV5-5,TRBJ2-1,.,ASSVGLAAVYNEQF
TRBV12-3/TRBV12-4,TRBJ2-1,many,ASSLGSHSYNEQF
TRBV5-8,TRBJ2-3,.,ASSLANFYASTDTQY
TRBV3-1,TRBJ1-2,.,ASSPDRARGGYT
TRBV15,TRBJ2-1,.,ATSREPGGVVNEQF
TRBV24-1,TRBJ2-3,.,ATSVVDPARGDTQY
TRBV11-3,TRBJ2-1,few,ASSLDLAGGYNEQF
TRBV3-1,TRBJ1-1,.,ASSHLGMSAEAF
TRBV12-3/TRBV12-4,TRBJ1-2,.,ASTPKALRGYGYT
TRBV18,TRBJ2-3,.,ASSPAGGFNTQY
TRBV19,TRBJ2-3,.,ASSIGLANTDTQY
TRBV20-1,TRBJ1-4,many,STPGPDVGNEKLF
TRBV20-1,TRBJ2-3,few,SARVTSGFGDTQY
TRBV2,TRBJ1-1,few,ASTSGGALGRAF
TRBV20-1,TRBJ2-1,few,SATRWGEQF
TRBV10-2,TRBJ2-3,.,ASIRQGSTDTQY
TRBV6-1,TRBJ2-5,.,ASSEALGQGKETQY
TRBV24-1,TRBJ2-5,many,ATEIQETQY
TRBV12-3/TRBV12-4,TRBJ1-1,few,ASSLTAVEAF
TRBV9,TRBJ2-5,many,ASSVRLGETQY
TRBV6-5,TRBJ2-5,.,ASSYSDRGETQY
TRBV12-3/TRBV12-4,TRBJ2-7,many,ASSLVGSGRALVEQY
TRBV4-2,TRBJ2-3,.,ASSQAVGRGADTQY
TRBV27,TRBJ2-3,few,ASSLRPHWLTTDTQY
TRBV27,TRBJ2-1,.,ASSFRASGDNEQF
TRBV14,TRBJ2-7,.,ASSPRNAYEQY
TRBV24-1,TRBJ2-1,few,ATSDTASGRGWQF
TRBV29-1,TRBJ2-7,few,SAGGRVIYEQY
TRBV20-1,TRBJ2-2,.,SARGYGRRTGELF
TRBV4-2,TRBJ2-5,.,AISRGLALQETQY
TRBV5-1,TRBJ1-1,few,ASSLENVNTEAF
TRBV7-8,TRBJ1-1,few,ASRQGAWSTEAF
TRBV7-9,TRBJ2-1,few,ASSRSLNNEQF
TRBV20-1,TRBJ2-7,.,SAEGGIGSYEQY
TRBV11-2,TRBJ1-1,.,ASLQDLTGGARGARPAF
TRBV7-8,TRBJ1-3,.,ASSSTSPPGNTIY
TRBV6-1,TRBJ1-3,few,ASSEKHYSGNTIY
TRBV20-1,TRBJ2-1,.,SRGLAGPYYNEQF
TRBV10-2,TRBJ1-1,few,AAARGLETEAF
TRBV20-1,TRBJ2-3,many,SAEIIPGLAGGNTDTQY
TRBV4-2,TRBJ1-2,.,ASSQDDDRGLYGYT
TRBV3-1,TRBJ2-4,few,ASSQDPTASGRNIQY
TRBV5-1,TRBJ2-3,few,ASSVVGQDTDTQY
TRBV24-1,TRBJ2-3,.,ATSDHRAYLSDTQY
TRBV24-1,TRBJ1-5,few,ATATGGGNQPQH
TRBV28,TRBJ2-3,.,ASSQSAVGRNTDTQY
TRBV20-1,TRBJ2-3,few,SARGADSSTDTQY
TRBV19,TRBJ1-3,.,ASSSTGFYSGNTIY
TRBV30,TRBJ1-2,.,AWSAGQAISGGYT
TRBV20-1,TRBJ2-2,.,SAGQGDGELF
TRBV19,TRBJ2-1,.,ASSIEGVSSYNEQF
TRBV29-1,TRBJ2-3,few,SVSRQPTDTQY
TRBV6-1,TRBJ2-6,few,ASSDRIGAGGANVLT
TRBV3-1,TRBJ2-2,many,ASTFLAGDTGELF
TRBV14,TRBJ2-7,many,ASSTDSYVSYEQY
TRBV4-1,TRBJ2-1,many,ASSQDYGGNEQF
TRBV7-2,TRBJ2-1,.,ASSATPDNEQF